The 18 T cell receptor beta chains listed next were all sequenced from one sample in a study of shared clonotypes between healthy human individuals. CD8 cells classed as naive were CD45RO-negative and positively selected for CCR7, excluding terminally differentiated effector memory CD45RA+ cells. Generated by immunoSEQ multiplex PCR, the TCRdb table keeps only in-frame clones and is missing some. Here the sample spans some 2.1 million clones, approximately 92% being singletons. Source material: naive CD8+ T cells from PBMCs. These receptors were taken from a man younger than 35 in good health. Some clones in this sample may be carry-over from other donors' samples.

This clone is a singleton in its sample. The rearrangement joins TRBV7-9 to TRBJ1-1; TRBD1 matches 7 bases. The CDR3 runs to 15 residues. Germline CDR1 SEHNR, CDR2 FQNEAQ (reference sequence). After removal of 4 bases from V and 3 bases from J, the junction contained 8 bases not matched to a gene. CDR3 amino acids: CASSSLRGKHTEAFF. The CDR3 nucleotides are TGTGCCAGCAGCTCCCTCAGGGGGAAACACACTGAAGCTTTCTTT.

The gene calls are TRBV28 and TRBJ1-2; the D gene is possibly TRBD1 (5 bases). The CDR3 extends over 16 amino acids. The germline V gene has CDR1 MDHEN and CDR2 SYDVKM. Trimming cost V 2 bases and J 5 bases, with 18 bases left between them. In DNA form, the CDR3 reads TGTGCCAGCAGTTTAGGGGCTGGGGCCCCAAAGTATGGCTACACCTTC. Its protein product is CASSLGAGAPKYGYTF.

Comments on this clone: At one boundary the junction diverges from the germline segment, which might be a read error. The J gene is TRBJ2-7, the V gene TRBV7-9; maybe TRBD2 (6 bases). Germline-derived CDR1 and CDR2 are SEHNR and FQNEAQ (reference sequence). CDR3 length: 13 amino acids. This CDR3 reads CASSLRDSHEQYF. CDR3 bases: TGTGCCAGCAGTTTGCGGGACTCCCACGAGCAGTACTTC.

Only one count was recorded for this clone. The J gene is TRBJ2-7, the V gene TRBV21-1; TRBD1, the D gene given by the table, was not confirmed from the DNA. TRBV21-1 is termed a pseudogene. The CDR3 runs to 16 residues. Here the CDR3 reads CASSEKSRQGYYEQYF. The CDR3 nucleotides are TGTGCCAGCAGCGAGAAATCACGGCAGGGATACTACGAGCAGTACTTC.

This sequence joins TRBV6-6 and TRBJ1-2; D is possibly TRBD1 (5 bases). Deletions cut 2 bases from V and 3 bases from J, with 10 bases between. The CDR3 runs to 14 residues. Germline V CDR1 and CDR2: MNHNY, SVGAGI (reference sequence). The CDR3 sequence: CASSYDSLDYGYTF. The CDR3 bases are TGTGCCAGCAGTTACGACAGTTTGGACTATGGCTACACCTTC.

This clone was found a few times. The sample contains more than one DNA sequence encoding this CDR3. The rearrangement uses TRBV9 and TRBJ1-1; D is possibly TRBD1 (6 bases). Looked up from germline, CDR1 is SGDLS and CDR2 is YYNGEE. The CDR3 runs 13 residues. V was cut by 2 bases and J by 4 bases, with 9 bases left in between. CDR3 coding DNA: TGTGCCAGCAGCGTCGGGGGCAGCACTGAAGCTTTCTTT. Translation: CASSVGGSTEAFF.

This chain links TRBV7-9 with TRBJ1-1; D ambiguous. This CDR3 spans 12 amino acids. Germline-derived CDR1 and CDR2 are SEHNR and FQNEAQ (reference sequence). V was clipped by 7 bases and J by 1 base, with 7 bases between them. The CDR3, as DNA: TGTGCCAGCACCAGATCGAACACTGAAGCTTTCTTT. It translates to CASTRSNTEAFF.

This rearrangement joins TRBV7-9 to TRBJ2-7; 7 bases are a match to TRBD2. The CDR3 runs to 15 residues. Trimming removed 8 bases from V and 0 bases from J; junction bases left unmatched: 10. CDR1 and CDR2 from the germline V gene are SEHNR and FQNEAQ (reference sequence). CDR3 in amino acids: CASREVGRVSYEQYF. The CDR3 DNA follows: TGTGCCAGCCGGGAGGTGGGGAGAGTCTCCTACGAGCAGTACTTC.

Concerning this clone itself: Different DNA sequences within this sample yield the same CDR3. V and J are TRBV5-1 and TRBJ1-2, with D possibly TRBD1 on 5 matching bases. In germline, CDR1 is SGHRS, CDR2 YFSETQ. The CDR3 covers 12 residues. Trimming removed 0 bases at V and 6 bases at J, with 6 bases between. The CDR3 protein is CASSLGGHGYTF. CDR3 DNA: TGCGCCAGCAGCTTGGGGGGCCATGGCTACACCTTC.

Comments on this clone: Other DNA sequences in the same sample also yield this CDR3. This chain connects TRBV19 to TRBJ1-1; D uncertain. Germline V gives CDR1 LNHDA, CDR2 SQIVND (reference sequence). V lost 3 bases, J lost 0 bases, and 5 bases lay in between. CDR3 length: 13 residues. In nucleotides, the CDR3 is TGTGCCAGTAGTATGTTCGTGAACACTGAAGCTTTCTTT. This encodes CASSMFVNTEAFF.

The V and J genes are TRBV27 and TRBJ1-1, with D tentatively TRBD1 (6 bases). The CDR3 spans 16 residues. Trimming left V 5 bases short and J 0 bases short, with 16 bases between. CDR1 and CDR2 from the germline V gene are MNHEY and SMNVEV (reference sequence). The CDR3 protein is CASSQPGGGLNTEAFF. The CDR3 DNA reads as TGTGCCAGCAGTCAACCGGGGGGGGGCCTGAACACTGAAGCTTTCTTT.

The V and J genes are TRBV5-5 and TRBJ1-5; no reliable D call. This CDR3 region has 15 residues. Germline loops: CDR1 SGHKS, CDR2 YYEKEE (reference sequence). V was trimmed by 1 base and J by 3 bases, leaving 11 bases between them. This chain's CDR3 is CASSLWVESNQPQHF. As DNA, the CDR3 is TGTGCCAGCAGCTTGTGGGTGGAATCCAATCAGCCCCAGCATTTT.

The chain has TRBV27 and TRBJ1-1; TRBD1 aligns across 7 bases. Germline lookup yields CDR1 MNHEY and CDR2 SMNVEV (reference sequence). This CDR3 region has 16 residues. Unmatched junction bases numbered 9, after V lost 3 bases and J lost 2 bases. CDR3 amino acids: CASSLSQGTLNTEAFF. In nucleotides, the CDR3 is TGTGCCAGCAGTTTGTCACAGGGGACATTAAACACTGAAGCTTTCTTT.

This sequence joins TRBV4-1 and TRBJ2-7; 7 nucleotides agree with TRBD2. CDR1 is MGHRA, CDR2 YSYEKL, per germline. This CDR3 region has 18 residues. Trimming at V came to 0 bases and at J to 7 bases, leaving 18 bases not matched to a gene. CDR3 sequence: CASSQESGSGRASGEQYF. CDR3 coding DNA: TGCGCCAGCAGCCAAGAAAGCGGCTCTGGGAGGGCCTCGGGGGAGCAGTACTTC.

This chain connects TRBV7-9 to TRBJ2-3; D is possibly TRBD1 (6 bases). The V gene's germline CDR1 is SEHNR and CDR2 FQNEAQ (reference sequence). V dropped 2 bases and J dropped 4 bases, with 13 bases sitting between them. The CDR3 has 15 amino acids. DNA of the CDR3: TGTGCCAGCAGCTTACAACAGGGAGTACCAGATACGCAGTATTTT. It encodes CASSLQQGVPDTQYF.

This clone occurred once. The chain recombines TRBV7-9 with TRBJ1-3; D unresolved. The CDR3 is 16 residues long. Germline CDR1 reads SEHNR; CDR2 reads FQNEAQ (reference sequence). Trimming pared 5 bases from V and 1 base from J, leaving 15 bases between. As DNA, the CDR3 is TGTGCCAGCAGCATGTCTTCGGGAGTTTCTGGAAACACCATATATTTT. Translated, it gives CASSMSSGVSGNTIYF.

The genes are TRBV2 and TRBJ1-5; 7 positions match TRBD1. Unmatched junction bases numbered 12, after V lost 8 bases and J lost 5 bases. Germline CDR1 is SNHLY and CDR2 is FYNNEI. This CDR3 has 15 amino acids. CDR3 sequence (DNA): TGTGCCAGCGGCGATGATACAGGGGCTTATCAGCCCCAGCATTTT. This translates into CASGDDTGAYQPQHF.

The CDR3 here is CAWSVAVGHSTTDTQYF. Written as DNA, the CDR3 is TGTGCCTGGAGTGTGGCGGTTGGGCATTCCACCACAGATACGCAGTATTTT. The rearrangement uses TRBV30 and TRBJ2-3; no clear D gene. From germline, CDR1 is GTSNPN and CDR2 SVGIG (reference sequence). Trimming cost V 0 bases and J 2 bases, with 18 bases left between them. This CDR3 has 17 residues. Complete variable domain (other parts from reference TRBV30 and TRBJ2-3): SQTIHQWPATLVQPVGSPLSLECTVEGTSNPNLYWYRQAAGRGLQLLFYSVGIGQISSEVPQNLSASRPQDRQFILSSKKLLLSDSGFYLCAWSVAVGHSTTDTQYFGPGTRLTVL.